Listed here is a single T cell receptor beta chain. Its target is unknown. This sample was included in a study of a mutant IDH1 vaccine in newly diagnosed glioma. Looking at the study overall: Prior therapy was radiotherapy, temozolomide, or both; most received both.

As to time point: week 35, safety follow-up. The investigators gave 300 ug of mutant IDH1 20-mer peptide in each vaccine dose, together with topical imiquimod. The length of the CDR3 is 17 residues. V lost 2 bases, J lost 4 bases, and 13 bases stayed unmatched. Per the germline V gene, CDR1 is GTSNPN and CDR2 is SVGIG (reference sequence). TCRdb's table, derived via immunoSEQ multiplex PCR, lists solely in-frame clones and lacks some. The table lists about 64,000 clones, under 85% of them singletons, with about 4.9% in the top ten. This clonotype was sampled from a middle-aged man with glioma. The specimen was PBMCs, collected from a glioma patient whose treatment included an IDH1 peptide vaccine. The chain employs TRBV30 and TRBJ2-2; 7 bases are a match to TRBD2. CDR3 loop: CAWSPRGAGLGTGELFF. CDR3 in DNA: TGTGCCTGGAGTCCTCGAGGAGCGGGGTTGGGCACCGGGGAGCTGTTTTTT. Using reference TRBV30 and TRBJ2-2 for the parts outside the CDR3, the full variable domain is SQTIHQWPATLVQPVGSPLSLECTVEGTSNPNLYWYRQAAGRGLQLLFYSVGIGQISSEVPQNLSASRPQDRQFILSSKKLLLSDSGFYLCAWSPRGAGLGTGELFFGEGSRLTVL.